Listed here is a single TCR beta chain. With V trimmed by 4 bases and J by 1 base, 5 bases remained unmatched. This CDR3 has 16 amino acids. Germline assignment: CDR1 MNHEY and CDR2 SMNVEV (reference sequence). The sample is drawn from a study of blood T cell repertoires in COVID-19. TCRdb's table, derived via immunoSEQ multiplex PCR, lists solely in-frame clones and lacks some. The sample lists a few hundred thousand clones, 70% to 90% occurring once. The origin of this receptor is a woman aged 45-65 years with active or convalescent COVID-19. Sample: peripheral blood. The chain links TRBV27 to TRBJ2-1, with TRBD2 matching 9 bases. CDR3 sequence reads: CASSSVSGRSYNEQFF. The CDR3 nucleotides are TGTGCCAGCAGTTCAGTTAGCGGGAGATCCTACAATGAGCAGTTCTTC.